Shown below are 7 T cell receptor beta chains from a single sample sequenced in a study of blood T cells in healthy people across ages. A second about 7 to 11 cycle PCR used barcoded and J-beta primers. Each CDR3 protein gets one entry after TCRdb re-called the 5' RACE reads with MiXCR. In the table there are 1.8 million or so distinct CDR3 sequences, about 39% of which are singletons. Sequenced input: blood. The receptors here all came from a human donor in good health.

The genes are TRBV6-1 and TRBJ1-5, with D unresolved. V lost 4 bases and J 1 base, leaving 11 bases between the germline ends. The CDR3 is 15 residues long. Germline V gene data show CDR1 as MNHNS and CDR2 as SASEGT. DNA for the CDR3: TGTGCCAGCAGTGCCAGACATCTGAGCAATCAGCCCCAGCATTTT. It translates to CASSARHLSNQPQHF.

V usage is TRBV6-2 or TRBV6-3 and J usage is TRBJ2-7; 8 positions agree with TRBD1. Germline CDR1 is MNHEY and CDR2 is SVGEGT. V lost 5 bases to trimming and J lost 0 bases; unmatched junction nucleotides: 12. This CDR3 has 17 amino acids. The CDR3 region has the DNA TGTGCCAGCAGTGACCCTACGACAGGGGCGAGCTCCTACGAGCAGTACTTC. This sequence encodes CASSDPTTGASSYEQYF.

The chain links TRBV4-3 to TRBJ1-2; D not resolved. V gave up 0 bases and J gave up 7 bases, with 12 bases separating them. CDR3 length: 14 residues. CDR1 is LGHNA and CDR2 is YSLEER in the germline V gene. This CDR3 reads CASSQDSAGIGYTF. The DNA of the CDR3 is TGCGCCAGCAGCCAAGACTCTGCAGGAATTGGCTACACCTTC.

The rearrangement joins TRBV12-3 or TRBV12-4 to TRBJ2-7; D call uncertain. V was shortened by 2 bases and J by 5 bases, with 10 bases between the two germline ends. The CDR3 contains 13 residues. The CDR3 reads CASSLSFDHEQYF. The CDR3 nucleotides read TGTGCCAGCAGTTTAAGCTTCGACCACGAGCAGTACTTC.

This chain connects TRBV20-1 to TRBJ2-3; a possible D gene is TRBD1 (6 bases). The germline V gene has CDR1 DFQATT and CDR2 SNEGSKA (reference sequence). CDR3 length equals 13 residues. With 6 bases removed from V and 3 bases from J, the gap between germline ends came to 13 bases. The CDR3 DNA is TGCAGTGCCCCACAGGGTGCAACAGATACGCAGTATTTT. It is translated as CSAPQGATDTQYF.

This clonotype appeared a few times. The chain combines TRBV7-9 with TRBJ1-1; TRBD1 is a possible D gene (5 bases). In germline, CDR1 is SEHNR, CDR2 FQNEAQ (reference sequence). The CDR3 consists of 13 residues. The germline V and J ends were trimmed by 1 base and 7 bases, with 10 bases remaining between them. CDR3 residues: CASSLGSGYEAFF. The CDR3 DNA sequence: TGTGCCAGCAGCTTAGGGTCAGGGTATGAAGCTTTCTTT. Drawing the rest from reference TRBV7-9 and TRBJ1-1, the complete variable domain is DTGVSQNPRHKITKRGQNVTFRCDPISEHNRLYWYRQTLGQGPEFLTYFQNEAQLEKSRLLSDRFSAERPKGSFSTLEIQRTEQGDSAMYLCASSLGSGYEAFFGQGTRLTVV.

The chain links TRBV27 to TRBJ2-1; D call uncertain. CDR1 is MNHEY and CDR2 is SMNVEV in the germline V gene (reference sequence). This CDR3 comprises 13 residues. V gave up 6 bases and J gave up 3 bases, with 9 bases separating them. The CDR3 nucleotides are TGTGCCAGCAGAGACTTAGGCTACAATGAGCAGTTCTTC. It encodes CASRDLGYNEQFF.